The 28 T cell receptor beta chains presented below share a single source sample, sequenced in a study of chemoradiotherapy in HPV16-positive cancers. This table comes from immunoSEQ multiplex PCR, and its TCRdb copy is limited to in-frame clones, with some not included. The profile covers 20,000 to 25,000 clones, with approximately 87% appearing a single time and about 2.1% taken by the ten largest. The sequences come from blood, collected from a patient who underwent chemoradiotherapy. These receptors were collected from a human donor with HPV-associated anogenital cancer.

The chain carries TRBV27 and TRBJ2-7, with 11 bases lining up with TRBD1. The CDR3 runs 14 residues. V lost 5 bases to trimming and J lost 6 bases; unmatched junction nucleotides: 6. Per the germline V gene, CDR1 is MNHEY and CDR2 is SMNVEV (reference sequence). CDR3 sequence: CASSVIGTGGEQYF. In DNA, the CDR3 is TGTGCCAGCAGTGTCATCGGGACAGGGGGCGAGCAGTACTTC.

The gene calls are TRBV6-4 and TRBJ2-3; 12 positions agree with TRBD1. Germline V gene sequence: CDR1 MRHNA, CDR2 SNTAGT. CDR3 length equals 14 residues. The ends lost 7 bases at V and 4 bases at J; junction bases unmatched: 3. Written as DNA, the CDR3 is TGTGCCAGCAACGGGACAGGGGGCCCAGATACGCAGTATTTT. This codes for CASNGTGGPDTQYF.

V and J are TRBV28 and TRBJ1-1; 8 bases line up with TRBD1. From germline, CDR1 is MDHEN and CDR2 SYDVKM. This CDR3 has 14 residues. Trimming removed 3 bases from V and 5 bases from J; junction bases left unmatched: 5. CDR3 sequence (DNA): TGTGCCAGCAGTTTCGACAGGGGATGGACTGAAGCTTTCTTT. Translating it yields CASSFDRGWTEAFF.

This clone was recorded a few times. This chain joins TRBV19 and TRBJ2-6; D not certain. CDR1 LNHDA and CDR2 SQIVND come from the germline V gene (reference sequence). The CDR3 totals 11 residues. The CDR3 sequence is CAASGANVLTF. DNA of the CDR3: TGTGCAGCCTCTGGGGCCAACGTCCTGACTTTC.

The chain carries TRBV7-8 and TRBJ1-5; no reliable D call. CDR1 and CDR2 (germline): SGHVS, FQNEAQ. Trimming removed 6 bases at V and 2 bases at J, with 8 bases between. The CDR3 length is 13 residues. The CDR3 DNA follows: TGTGCCAGCAGTGCGGGCCGCAATCAGCCCCAGCATTTT. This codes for CASSAGRNQPQHF.

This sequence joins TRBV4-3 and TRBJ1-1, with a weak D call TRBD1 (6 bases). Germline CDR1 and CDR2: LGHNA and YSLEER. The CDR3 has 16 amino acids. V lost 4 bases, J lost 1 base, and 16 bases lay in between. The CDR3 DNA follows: TGCGCCAGCAGCCTGAGGGCGAAGGGGGGGAACACTGAAGCTTTCTTT. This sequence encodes CASSLRAKGGNTEAFF.

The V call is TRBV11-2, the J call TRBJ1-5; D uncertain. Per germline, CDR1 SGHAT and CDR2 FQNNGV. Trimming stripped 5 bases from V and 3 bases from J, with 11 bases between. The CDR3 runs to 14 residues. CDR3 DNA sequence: TGTGCCAGCAGCCCCCCGTCGGTCAATCAGCCCCAGCATTTT. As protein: CASSPPSVNQPQHF.

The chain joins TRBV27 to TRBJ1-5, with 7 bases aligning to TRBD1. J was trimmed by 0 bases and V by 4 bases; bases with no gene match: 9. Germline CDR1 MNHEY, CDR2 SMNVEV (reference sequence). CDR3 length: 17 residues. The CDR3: CASSSRKTGNSNQPQHF. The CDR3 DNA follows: TGTGCCAGCAGTTCGCGCAAGACAGGGAATAGCAATCAGCCCCAGCATTTT.

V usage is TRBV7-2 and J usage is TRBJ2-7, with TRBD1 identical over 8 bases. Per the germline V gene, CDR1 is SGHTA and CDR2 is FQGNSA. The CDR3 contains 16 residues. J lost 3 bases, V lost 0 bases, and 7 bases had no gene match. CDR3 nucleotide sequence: TGTGCCAGCAGCTTAGCGACTCAGGGGGCGTACTACGAGCAGTACTTC. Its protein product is CASSLATQGAYYEQYF.

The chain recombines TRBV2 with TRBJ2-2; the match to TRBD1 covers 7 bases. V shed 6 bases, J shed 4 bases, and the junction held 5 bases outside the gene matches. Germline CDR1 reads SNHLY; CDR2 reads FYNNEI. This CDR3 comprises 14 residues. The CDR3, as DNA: TGTGCCAGCAGAGTCAGGGGGACCACCGGGGAGCTGTTTTTT. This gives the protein CASRVRGTTGELFF.

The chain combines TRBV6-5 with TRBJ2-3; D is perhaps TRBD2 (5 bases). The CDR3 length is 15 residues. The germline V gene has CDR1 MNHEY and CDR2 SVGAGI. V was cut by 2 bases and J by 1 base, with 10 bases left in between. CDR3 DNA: TGTGCCAGCAGTTACAGGCTAGCAGGCACAGATACGCAGTATTTT. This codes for CASSYRLAGTDTQYF.

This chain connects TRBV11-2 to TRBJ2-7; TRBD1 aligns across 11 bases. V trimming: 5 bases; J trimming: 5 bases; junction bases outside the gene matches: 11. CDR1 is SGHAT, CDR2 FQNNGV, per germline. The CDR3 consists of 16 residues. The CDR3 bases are TGTGCCAGCAGCCCCCCTGGGACAGGGGGACTCGACGAGCAGTACTTC. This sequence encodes CASSPPGTGGLDEQYF.

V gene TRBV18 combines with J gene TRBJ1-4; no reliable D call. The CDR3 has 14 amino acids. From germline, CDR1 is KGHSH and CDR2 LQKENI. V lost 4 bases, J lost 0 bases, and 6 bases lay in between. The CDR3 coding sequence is TGTGCCAGCTCACGGGGATCAACTAATGAAAAACTGTTTTTT. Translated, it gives CASSRGSTNEKLFF.

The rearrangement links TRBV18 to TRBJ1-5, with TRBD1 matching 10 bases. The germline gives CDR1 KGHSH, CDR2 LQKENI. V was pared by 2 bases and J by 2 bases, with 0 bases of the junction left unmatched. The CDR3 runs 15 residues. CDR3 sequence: CASSPGQGGNQPQHF. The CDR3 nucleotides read TGTGCCAGCTCACCAGGACAGGGGGGCAATCAGCCCCAGCATTTT.

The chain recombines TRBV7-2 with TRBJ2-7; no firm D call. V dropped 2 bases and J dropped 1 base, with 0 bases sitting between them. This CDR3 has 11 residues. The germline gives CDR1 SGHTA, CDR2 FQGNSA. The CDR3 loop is CASSLSYEQYF. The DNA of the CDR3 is TGTGCCAGCAGCTTATCCTACGAGCAGTACTTC.

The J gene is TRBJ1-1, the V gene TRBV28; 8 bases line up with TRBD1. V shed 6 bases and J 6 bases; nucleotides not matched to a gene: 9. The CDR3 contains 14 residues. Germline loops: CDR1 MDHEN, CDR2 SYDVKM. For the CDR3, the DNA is TGTGCCAGCAGACCGCAACAGGGGGGAGCTGAAGCTTTCTTT. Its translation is CASRPQQGGAEAFF. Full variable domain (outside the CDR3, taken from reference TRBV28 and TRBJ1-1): DVKVTQSSRYLVKRTGEKVFLECVQDMDHENMFWYRQDPGLGLRLIYFSYDVKMKEKGDIPEGYSVSREKKERFSLILESASTNQTSMYLCASRPQQGGAEAFFGQGTRLTVV.

Here the CDR3 reads CASSPPRTSGRGEQYF. CDR3 sequence (DNA): TGTGCCAGCAGCCCCCCAAGGACTAGCGGGAGGGGCGAGCAGTACTTC. The rearrangement uses TRBV7-2 and TRBJ2-7, with 15 bases fitting TRBD2. V lost 5 bases and J lost 6; bases outside the gene matches: 8. Germline-derived CDR1 and CDR2 are SGHTA and FQGNSA. The CDR3 is 16 amino acids.

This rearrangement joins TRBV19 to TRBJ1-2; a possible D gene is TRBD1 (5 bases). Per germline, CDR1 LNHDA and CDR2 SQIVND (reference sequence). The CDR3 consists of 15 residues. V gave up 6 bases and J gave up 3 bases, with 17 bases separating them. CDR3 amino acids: CASSPRGRVDYGYTF. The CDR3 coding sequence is TGTGCCAGTAGCCCCCGGGGGAGGGTGGACTATGGCTACACCTTC.

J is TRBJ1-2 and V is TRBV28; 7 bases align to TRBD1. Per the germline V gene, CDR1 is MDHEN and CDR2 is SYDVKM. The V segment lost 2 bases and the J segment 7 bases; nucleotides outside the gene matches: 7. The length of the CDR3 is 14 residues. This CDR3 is CASSLPRQGGGYTF. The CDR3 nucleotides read TGTGCCAGCAGTTTACCGAGACAGGGAGGTGGCTACACCTTC.

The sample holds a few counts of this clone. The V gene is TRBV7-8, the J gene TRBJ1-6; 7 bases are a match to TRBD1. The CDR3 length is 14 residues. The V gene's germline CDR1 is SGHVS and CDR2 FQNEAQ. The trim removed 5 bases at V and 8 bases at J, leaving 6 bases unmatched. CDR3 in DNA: TGTGCCAGCAGCCCTCAAACAGGGGATTCACCCCTCCACTTT. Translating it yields CASSPQTGDSPLHF.

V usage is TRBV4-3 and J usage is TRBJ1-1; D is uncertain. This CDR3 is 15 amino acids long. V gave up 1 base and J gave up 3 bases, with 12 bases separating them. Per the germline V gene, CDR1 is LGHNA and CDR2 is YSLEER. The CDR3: CASSQGLDRDTEAFF. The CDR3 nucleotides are TGCGCCAGCAGCCAAGGCCTCGATCGGGACACTGAAGCTTTCTTT.

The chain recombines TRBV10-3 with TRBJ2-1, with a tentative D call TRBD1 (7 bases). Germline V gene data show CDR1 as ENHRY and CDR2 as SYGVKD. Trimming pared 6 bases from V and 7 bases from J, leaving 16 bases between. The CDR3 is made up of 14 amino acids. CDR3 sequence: CAIRGGGALNEQFF. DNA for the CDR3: TGTGCCATCAGAGGAGGGGGCGCACTGAATGAGCAGTTCTTC.

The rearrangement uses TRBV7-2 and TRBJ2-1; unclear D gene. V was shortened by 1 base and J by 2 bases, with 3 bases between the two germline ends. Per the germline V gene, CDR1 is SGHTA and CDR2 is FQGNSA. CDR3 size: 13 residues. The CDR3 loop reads CASSLVAYNEQFF. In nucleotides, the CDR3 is TGTGCCAGCAGCTTAGTCGCCTACAATGAGCAGTTCTTC. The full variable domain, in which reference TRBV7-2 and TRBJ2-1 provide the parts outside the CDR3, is GAGVSQSPSNKVTEKGKDVELRCDPISGHTALYWYRQSLGQGLEFLIYFQGNSAPDKSGLPSDRFSAERTGGSVSTLTIQRTQQEDSAVYLCASSLVAYNEQFFGPGTRLTVL.

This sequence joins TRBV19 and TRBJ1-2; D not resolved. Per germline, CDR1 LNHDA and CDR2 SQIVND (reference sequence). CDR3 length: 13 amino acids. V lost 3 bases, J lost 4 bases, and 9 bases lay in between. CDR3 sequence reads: CASSMGPRYGYTF. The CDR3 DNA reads TGTGCCAGTAGTATGGGTCCCCGCTATGGCTACACCTTC.

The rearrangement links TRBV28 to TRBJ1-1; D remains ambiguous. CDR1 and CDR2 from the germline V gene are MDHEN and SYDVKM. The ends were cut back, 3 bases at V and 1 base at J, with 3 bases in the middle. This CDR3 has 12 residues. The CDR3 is CASSFGNTEAFF. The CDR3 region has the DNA TGTGCCAGCAGTTTCGGGAACACTGAAGCTTTCTTT.

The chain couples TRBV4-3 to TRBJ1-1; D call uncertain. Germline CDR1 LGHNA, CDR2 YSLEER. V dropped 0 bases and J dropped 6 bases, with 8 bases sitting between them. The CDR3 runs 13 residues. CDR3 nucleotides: TGCGCCAGCAGCCAAGATGTCGGCGCTGAAGCTTTCTTT. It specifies CASSQDVGAEAFF.

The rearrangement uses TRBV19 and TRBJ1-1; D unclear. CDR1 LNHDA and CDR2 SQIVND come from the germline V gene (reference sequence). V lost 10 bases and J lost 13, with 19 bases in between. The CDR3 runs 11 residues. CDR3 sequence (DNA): TGTGCCATGTCTACCTCGATTGGCGATTTCTTT. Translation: CAMSTSIGDFF. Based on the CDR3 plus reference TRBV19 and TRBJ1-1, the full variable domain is DGGITQSPKYLFRKEGQNVTLSCEQNLNHDAMYWYRQDPGQGLRLIYYSQIVNDFQKGDIAEGYSVSREKKESFPLTVTSAQKNPTAFYLCAMSTSIGDFFGQGTRLTVV.

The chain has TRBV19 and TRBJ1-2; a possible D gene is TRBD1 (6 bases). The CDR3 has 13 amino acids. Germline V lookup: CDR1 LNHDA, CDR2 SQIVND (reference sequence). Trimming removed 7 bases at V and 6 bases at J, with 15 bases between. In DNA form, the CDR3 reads TGTGCCAGTACCCCATTCGGGGGCGATGGCTACACCTTC. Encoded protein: CASTPFGGDGYTF.